This T cell receptor (beta chain) was identified in a study of cytomegalovirus exposure and HLA in healthy donors. Study observations and caveats: A later analysis showed that HLA-associated TCR beta chains had undergone more clonal expansion than equally common others. Researchers reported from a later analysis that most CMV-associated TCR beta chains appeared HLA-restricted. Among immune exposure information, only CMV serostatus was available. There were about 160 TCR beta chains listed as cytomegalovirus-associated.

To note about this clone: Its cognate antigen is unknown.

The study ran its PCR with 60 Vbeta and 13 Jbeta primers. Profiled with immunoSEQ multiplex PCR; TCRdb holds only in-frame clones, not every one. The table lists about 170,000 clones, about 80% of them singletons. Germline loops: CDR1 SGHRS, CDR2 YFSETQ. CDR3 length equals 15 residues. V was shortened by 0 bases and J by 1 base, with 10 bases between the two germline ends. The clonotype was recovered from a female donor in good health and CMV-seronegative. The chain links TRBV5-1 to TRBJ1-2, with D unresolved. Sequencing input: PBMCs. The CDR3 protein is CASSLGSSVNYGYTF. For the CDR3, the DNA is TGCGCCAGCAGCTTGGGGAGCAGCGTTAACTATGGCTACACCTTC.